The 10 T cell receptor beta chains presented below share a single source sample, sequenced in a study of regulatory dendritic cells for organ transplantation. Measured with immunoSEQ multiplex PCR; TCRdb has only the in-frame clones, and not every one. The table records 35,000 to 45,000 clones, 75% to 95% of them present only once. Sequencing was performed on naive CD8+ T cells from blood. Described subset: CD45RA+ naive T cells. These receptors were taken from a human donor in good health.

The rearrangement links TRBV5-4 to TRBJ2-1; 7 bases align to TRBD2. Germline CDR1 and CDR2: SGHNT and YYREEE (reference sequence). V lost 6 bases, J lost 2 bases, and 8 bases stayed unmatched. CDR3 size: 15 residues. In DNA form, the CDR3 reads TGTGCCAGCAACCTTGAGCGGGACGCCTACAATGAGCAGTTCTTC. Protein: CASNLERDAYNEQFF.

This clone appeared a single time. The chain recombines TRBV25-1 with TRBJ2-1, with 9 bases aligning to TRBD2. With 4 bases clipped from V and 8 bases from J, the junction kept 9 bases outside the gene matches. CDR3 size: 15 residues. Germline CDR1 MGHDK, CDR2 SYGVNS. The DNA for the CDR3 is TGTGCCAGCAGTGCCATCGGTTCTAGCGGGGATGAGCAGTTCTTC. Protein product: CASSAIGSSGDEQFF.

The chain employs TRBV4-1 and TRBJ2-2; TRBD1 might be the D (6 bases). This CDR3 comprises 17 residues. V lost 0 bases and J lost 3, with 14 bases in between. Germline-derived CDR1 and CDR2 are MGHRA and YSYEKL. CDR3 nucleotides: TGCGCCAGCAGCCAAGAACAGGGTTCCCAATACACCGGGGAGCTGTTTTTT. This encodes CASSQEQGSQYTGELFF.

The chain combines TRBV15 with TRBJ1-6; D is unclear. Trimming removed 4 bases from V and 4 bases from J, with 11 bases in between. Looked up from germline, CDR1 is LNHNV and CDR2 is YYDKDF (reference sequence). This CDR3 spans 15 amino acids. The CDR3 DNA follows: TGTGCCACCAGCACAGACCCTCCGTATAATTCACCCCTCCACTTT. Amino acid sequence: CATSTDPPYNSPLHF. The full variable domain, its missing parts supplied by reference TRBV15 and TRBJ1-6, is DAMVIQNPRYQVTQFGKPVTLSCSQTLNHNVMYWYQQKSSQAPKLLFHYYDKDFNNEADTPDNFQSRRPNTSFCFLDIRSPGLGDTAMYLCATSTDPPYNSPLHFGNGTRLTVT.

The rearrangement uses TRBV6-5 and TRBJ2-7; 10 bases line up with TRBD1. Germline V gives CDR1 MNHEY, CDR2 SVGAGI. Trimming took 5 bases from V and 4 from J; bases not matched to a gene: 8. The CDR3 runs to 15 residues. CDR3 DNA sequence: TGTGCCAGCAGTACCCCGGGACAGGGGTTTTACGAGCAGTACTTC. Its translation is CASSTPGQGFYEQYF.

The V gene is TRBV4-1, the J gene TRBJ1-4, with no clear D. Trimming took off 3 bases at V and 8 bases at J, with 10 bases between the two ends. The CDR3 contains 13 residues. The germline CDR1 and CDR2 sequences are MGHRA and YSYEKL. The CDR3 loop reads CASSHSGGEKLFF. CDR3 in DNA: TGCGCCAGCAGCCACTCGGGTGGGGAAAAACTGTTTTTT.

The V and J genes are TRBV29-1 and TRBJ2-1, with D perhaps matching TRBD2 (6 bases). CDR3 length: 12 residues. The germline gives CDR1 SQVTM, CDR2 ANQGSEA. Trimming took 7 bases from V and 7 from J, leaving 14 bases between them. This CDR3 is CSGRRAGNEQFF. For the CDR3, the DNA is TGCAGCGGGAGGAGGGCGGGTAATGAGCAGTTCTTC.

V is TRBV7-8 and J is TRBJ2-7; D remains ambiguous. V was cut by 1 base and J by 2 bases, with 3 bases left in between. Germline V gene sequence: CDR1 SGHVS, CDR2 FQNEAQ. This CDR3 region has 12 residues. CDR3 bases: TGTGCCAGCAGCTTAGTACCCTACGAGCAGTACTTC. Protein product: CASSLVPYEQYF.

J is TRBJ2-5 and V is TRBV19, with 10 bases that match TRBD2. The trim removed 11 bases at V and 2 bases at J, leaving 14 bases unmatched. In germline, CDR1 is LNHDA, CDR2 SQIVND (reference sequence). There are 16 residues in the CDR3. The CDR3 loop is CASSAPASGGQETQYF. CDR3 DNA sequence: TGTGCCTCTTCCGCTCCGGCTAGCGGGGGTCAAGAGACCCAGTACTTC.

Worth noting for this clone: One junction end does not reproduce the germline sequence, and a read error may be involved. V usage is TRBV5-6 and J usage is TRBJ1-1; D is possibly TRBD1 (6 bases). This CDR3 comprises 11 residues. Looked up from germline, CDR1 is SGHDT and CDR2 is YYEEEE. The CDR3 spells CASSLDRDGDF. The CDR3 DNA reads TGTGCCAGCAGCTTGGACAGGGACGGGGACTTT.